The 5 T cell receptor beta chains below come from one sample, sequenced in a study of tissue T cells after allogeneic stem cell transplantation. Repertoires were generated with immunoSEQ multiplex PCR, while TCRdb's copy carries only in-frame clones and drops some. The table shows roughly 940 clones, with roughly three fifths occurring only once. Stated time point: mouse harvest day 7 after allogeneic transplant. Each mouse received 10^7 T-cell-depleted marrow cells plus 10^6 splenic CD5+ T cells by tail vein. The material sequenced was liver tissue. Every receptor here comes from a female BALB/c mouse given C57BL/6 T cells with graft-versus-host disease after an allogeneic hematopoietic cell transplant.

In the case of this clone: The genes are named according to mouse. The sequenced fragment ends 1 residue before the CDR3 boundary, so the rest is inferred from the germline J gene. The chain uses TRBV5 and TRBJ2-7, with 9 bases aligning to TRBD2. CDR1 and CDR2 from the germline V gene are LGHNA and YNLKQL (reference sequence). The V gene end was trimmed by 5 bases and the J gene end by 3 bases; junction bases not matched to a gene: 5. The CDR3 totals 14 residues. The CDR3: CASSGDWVFYEQYF. The DNA read from the CDR3 is TGTGCCAGCAGCGGGGACTGGGTGTTCTATGAACAGTAC.

The count of this clone is one. Gene and germline names: mouse. The sequence runs out 1 residue before the end of the CDR3; the remainder is reconstructed from the germline J gene. The chain combines TRBV3 with TRBJ2-4, with 8 bases aligning to TRBD2. There are 15 residues in the CDR3. V shed 1 base, J shed 3 bases, and the junction held 3 bases outside the gene matches. Germline V gives CDR1 SNHLY, CDR2 FYNGKV (reference sequence). The CDR3 sequence is CASSLVDWGQNTLYF. The sequenced CDR3 bases are TGTGCCAGCAGCTTAGTCGACTGGGGCCAAAACACCTTGTAC.

For this clone: Gene names and germline refer to mouse. The CDR3 loop is CASSAGERLFF. The DNA read from the CDR3 is TGTGCCAGCAGTGCAGGCGAAAGATTATTT. V is TRBV26 and J is TRBJ1-4; D is unclear. The read stops 1 residue short of the end of the CDR3; the missing end is completed from the germline J gene. The CDR3 is 11 residues long. Trimming cost V 5 bases and J 7 bases, with 5 bases left between them. Germline CDR1 KGHPV, CDR2 FQNQEV (reference sequence). Full variable domain (rest looked up from reference TRBV26 and TRBJ1-4): NSKVIQTPRYLVKGQGQKAKMRCIPEKGHPVVFWYQQNKNNEFKFLINFQNQEVLQQIDMTEKRFSAECPSNSPCSLEIQSSEAGDSALYLCASSAGERLFFGHGTKLSVL.

For this clone: Gene names denote mouse genes. The read halts 1 residue ahead of the CDR3 end, with the missing end drawn from the germline J gene. The gene calls are TRBV26 and TRBJ2-4; the D call may be TRBD1 or TRBD2 (5 bases each). The CDR3 sequence is 14 residues long. CDR1 and CDR2 from the germline V gene are KGHPV and FQNQEV (reference sequence). Trimming pared 4 bases from V and 0 bases from J, leaving 8 bases between. The CDR3 loop reads CASSRRDSQNTLYF. The sequenced part of the CDR3 DNA is TGTGCCAGCAGTCGCCGGGACAGTCAAAACACCTTGTAC.

In this sample, this clone turned up a few times. The genes are named according to mouse. The DNA ends 1 residue before the CDR3 does, and the rest of the CDR3 is filled in from the germline J gene. The chain recombines TRBV13-3 with TRBJ2-2; D remains unclear. Germline V gives CDR1 NNHDY, CDR2 SYVADS. The CDR3 is 14 amino acids. V was cut by 1 base and J by 3 bases, with 7 bases left in between. Here the CDR3 reads CASSDNHYTGQLYF. The part of the CDR3 DNA that was read is TGTGCCAGCAGTGATAATCACTACACCGGGCAGCTCTAC.